Sequencing of this TCR beta chain was carried out in a study of blood T cell repertoires in COVID-19. Study-level background: PBMCs, B-cell-depleted T cells, or T cells provided the cDNA or gDNA that made up the material.

The CDR3 totals 14 residues. Trimming stripped 1 base from V and 5 bases from J, with 10 bases between. Germline lookup yields CDR1 SGHRS and CDR2 YFSETQ. The table came from immunoSEQ multiplex PCR; TCRdb's copy has only in-frame clones and leaves some out. The sample includes about 180,000 clones, about 87% of them seen just once. J is TRBJ1-5 and V is TRBV5-1, with D maybe TRBD1 (5 bases). This TCR derives from a woman between 45 and 65 years old with acute or convalescent COVID-19. The sample taken for sequencing was peripheral blood. This CDR3 is CASSLLGVDQPQHF. The CDR3 DNA follows: TGCGCCAGCAGCTTGTTAGGGGTGGATCAGCCCCAGCATTTT.